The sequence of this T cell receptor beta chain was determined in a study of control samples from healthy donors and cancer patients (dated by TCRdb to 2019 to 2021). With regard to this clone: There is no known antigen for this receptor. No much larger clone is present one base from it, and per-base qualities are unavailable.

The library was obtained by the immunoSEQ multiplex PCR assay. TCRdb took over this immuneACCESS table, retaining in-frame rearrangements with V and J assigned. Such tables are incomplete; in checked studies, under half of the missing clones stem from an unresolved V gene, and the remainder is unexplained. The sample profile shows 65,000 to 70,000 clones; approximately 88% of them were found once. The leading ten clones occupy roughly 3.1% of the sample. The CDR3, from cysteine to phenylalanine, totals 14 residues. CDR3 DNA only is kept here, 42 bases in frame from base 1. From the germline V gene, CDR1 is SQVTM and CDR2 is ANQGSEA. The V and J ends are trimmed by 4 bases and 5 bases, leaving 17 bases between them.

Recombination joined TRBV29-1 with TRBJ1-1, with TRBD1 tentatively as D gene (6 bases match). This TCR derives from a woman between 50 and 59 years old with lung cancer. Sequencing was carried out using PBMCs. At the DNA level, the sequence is TGCAGCGTTGGAGGGGGGATTCAAGGGACTGAAGCTTTCTTT. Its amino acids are CSVGGGIQGTEAFF.